The 20 T cell receptor beta chains reported below all come from one sample, sequenced in a study of response to subunit inactivated influenza vaccine. Each CDR3 protein is one row after TCRdb ran MiXCR on the RT-PCR reads. The sample lists about 700,000 distinct CDR3 sequences; around 16% were seen once. The material was PBMCs from blood, obtained about 13 days after vaccination. These receptors all come from a man aged 50 or older who received an inactivated influenza vaccine.

This clonotype was observed at least ten times. This chain joins TRBV12-3 or TRBV12-4 and TRBJ1-5, with TRBD1 matching 9 bases. The V gene end was trimmed by 4 bases and the J gene end by 6 bases; junction bases not matched to a gene: 7. The CDR3 spans 15 residues. The CDR3 nucleotides read TGTGCCAGCAGTTCAACAGGGGGCTTAGGTCAGCCCCAGCATTTT. Its protein is CASSSTGGLGQPQHF.

The rearrangement uses TRBV28 and TRBJ1-2; D perhaps matches TRBD1 (5 bases). The ends were cut back, 1 base at V and 7 bases at J, with 13 bases in the middle. The CDR3 is 14 residues long. The germline V gene encodes CDR1 MDHEN and CDR2 SYDVKM. The CDR3 DNA follows: TGTGCCAGCAGTTTATTAGCAGGGTCTGGTGGCTACACCTTC. Its protein product is CASSLLAGSGGYTF.

The gene calls are TRBV19 and TRBJ2-1, with 15 positions matching TRBD2. The CDR3 covers 19 residues. With V trimmed by 4 bases and J by 4 bases, 11 bases remained unmatched. CDR1 and CDR2 (germline): LNHDA, SQIVND (reference sequence). This chain's CDR3 is CASSTAGLAGGLKYNEQFF. DNA of the CDR3: TGTGCCAGTAGTACTGCCGGACTAGCGGGAGGGCTTAAATACAATGAGCAGTTCTTC.

This clonotype has more than one count but fewer than ten. The chain couples TRBV7-2 to TRBJ2-7; 9 bases match TRBD2. This CDR3 spans 18 amino acids. Germline V gene data show CDR1 as SGHTA and CDR2 as FQGNSA. Germline trimming cut 0 bases from V and 3 bases from J; bases unmatched to any gene: 12. The chain's CDR3 is CASSLAVSGGRLSYEQYF. For the CDR3, the DNA is TGTGCCAGCAGCTTAGCGGTTAGCGGGGGCCGACTTAGCTACGAGCAGTACTTC. The entire variable domain, with the rest obtained from reference TRBV7-2 and TRBJ2-7, is as follows: GAGVSQSPSNKVTEKGKDVELRCDPISGHTALYWYRQSLGQGLEFLIYFQGNSAPDKSGLPSDRFSAERTGGSVSTLTIQRTQQEDSAVYLCASSLAVSGGRLSYEQYFGPGTRLTVT.

J is TRBJ2-6 and V is TRBV7-2; D not resolved. Between the trimmed V and J ends, which lost 1 base and 1 base, there was a span of 8 bases. CDR3 length: 16 residues. Germline CDR1 reads SGHTA; CDR2 reads FQGNSA. This CDR3 reads CASSLGPDSGANVLTF. DNA for the CDR3: TGTGCCAGCAGCTTAGGGCCTGATTCTGGGGCCAACGTCCTGACTTTC. The entire variable domain, with the rest obtained from reference TRBV7-2 and TRBJ2-6, is as follows: GAGVSQSPSNKVTEKGKDVELRCDPISGHTALYWYRQSLGQGLEFLIYFQGNSAPDKSGLPSDRFSAERTGGSVSTLTIQRTQQEDSAVYLCASSLGPDSGANVLTFGAGSRLTVL.

This clonotype has more than one count but fewer than ten. The chain combines TRBV28 with TRBJ1-5; D possibly corresponds to TRBD1 (6 bases). Per the germline V gene, CDR1 is MDHEN and CDR2 is SYDVKM. V was cut by 8 bases and J by 0 bases, with 14 bases left in between. CDR3 size: 15 residues. CDR3: CASASGHSSNQPQHF. CDR3 coding DNA: TGTGCCAGCGCTTCGGGACACTCTAGCAATCAGCCCCAGCATTTT.

The sample holds a few counts of this clonotype. V and J are TRBV7-6 and TRBJ2-1; 9 bases line up with TRBD2. The length of the CDR3 is 18 residues. V shed 6 bases, J shed 8 bases, and the junction held 20 bases outside the gene matches. CDR1 and CDR2 (germline): SGHVS, FNYEAQ. The CDR3 bases are TGTGCCAGCAGTCTGGGGGTTAGCGGGAGCGAAAAAACGCATGAGCAGTTCTTC. Translation: CASSLGVSGSEKTHEQFF.

This clonotype was detected a few times. The rearrangement links TRBV10-1 to TRBJ2-7; no definite D call. CDR3 size: 12 residues. The V gene lost 2 bases and the J gene lost 5 bases, with 7 bases spanning the gap. The germline gives CDR1 WNHNN, CDR2 SYGVQD (reference sequence). The CDR3: CASSESWDEQYF. The DNA of the CDR3 is TGCGCCAGCAGTGAGAGCTGGGACGAGCAGTACTTC.

In its sample, this clonotype was seen many times. This sequence joins TRBV7-2 and TRBJ2-1; 7 bases match TRBD1. V was pared by 5 bases and J by 3 bases, with 7 bases of the junction left unmatched. The CDR3 has 15 residues. CDR1 and CDR2 (germline): SGHTA, FQGNSA. This chain's CDR3 is CASSPRGGNYNEQFF. As DNA, the CDR3 is TGTGCCAGCAGCCCGCGAGGGGGCAACTACAATGAGCAGTTCTTC.

The CDR3 bases are TGTGCCTGGAGCCCCCTCGGCGAGGGGGTAAAGACAGATACGCAGTATTTT. Translating gives CAWSPLGEGVKTDTQYF. V and J are TRBV30 and TRBJ2-3; TRBD1 might be the D (6 bases). The V end lost 3 bases, the J end lost 3 bases, and 22 bases lay between the germline ends. Germline CDR1 and CDR2: GTSNPN and SVGIG (reference sequence). CDR3 length: 17 residues.

The chain is built from TRBV29-1 and TRBJ2-5; 8 bases map to TRBD1. Germline loops: CDR1 SQVTM, CDR2 ANQGSEA. The trim removed 6 bases at V and 4 bases at J, leaving 4 bases unmatched. This CDR3 has 12 amino acids. The chain's CDR3 is CSVGQGTETQYF. In DNA form, the CDR3 reads TGCAGCGTCGGACAGGGAACAGAGACCCAGTACTTC.

The chain carries TRBV7-3 and TRBJ2-5, with unresolved D. Germline V CDR1 and CDR2: SGHTA, FQGTGA. CDR3 length equals 15 residues. Trimming cost V 0 bases and J 3 bases, with 11 bases left between them. The CDR3: CASSLTSHPKETQYF. CDR3 bases: TGTGCCAGCAGCTTAACGTCGCACCCAAAAGAGACCCAGTACTTC.

This chain joins TRBV30 and TRBJ2-2; 8 bases align to TRBD1. Per the germline V gene, CDR1 is GTSNPN and CDR2 is SVGIG (reference sequence). CDR3 size: 12 residues. Unmatched junction bases numbered 4, after V lost 7 bases and J lost 6 bases. The CDR3 loop reads CAYPTGAGELFF. In nucleotides, the CDR3 is TGTGCCTACCCGACAGGGGCCGGGGAGCTGTTTTTT. The full variable domain, with the rest looked up from reference TRBV30 and TRBJ2-2, is SQTIHQWPATLVQPVGSPLSLECTVEGTSNPNLYWYRQAAGRGLQLLFYSVGIGQISSEVPQNLSASRPQDRQFILSSKKLLLSDSGFYLCAYPTGAGELFFGEGSRLTVL.

A few counts support this clonotype. The rearrangement joins TRBV12-3 or TRBV12-4 to TRBJ1-2; D may be TRBD1 (5 bases). This CDR3 spans 14 amino acids. V was clipped by 3 bases and J by 4 bases, with 12 bases between them. CDR3 residues: CASSLGGLGYGYTF. The CDR3 DNA sequence: TGTGCCAGCAGTTTGGGGGGACTGGGCTATGGCTACACCTTC.

This clonotype was observed at least ten times. This sequence joins TRBV29-1 and TRBJ2-2, with 12 bases that match TRBD2. This CDR3 spans 14 amino acids. The V and J ends lost 6 bases and 5 bases, in that order; junction bases with no gene match: 4. The V gene's germline CDR1 is SQVTM and CDR2 ANQGSEA. The CDR3 is CSVRTSGNTGELFF. CDR3 bases: TGCAGCGTACGGACTAGCGGGAATACCGGGGAGCTGTTTTTT.

The chain links TRBV5-1 to TRBJ1-4; the D is unclear. CDR3 length: 16 amino acids. CDR1 and CDR2 from the germline V gene are SGHRS and YFSETQ. The V gene lost 0 bases and the J gene lost 0 bases, with 9 bases spanning the gap. The CDR3 DNA is TGCGCCAGCAGCTTGGGGAGTTTTTCAACTAATGAAAAACTGTTTTTT. Translation gives CASSLGSFSTNEKLFF. Together with reference TRBV5-1 and TRBJ1-4, the CDR3 gives the full variable domain: KAGVTQTPRYLIKTRGQQVTLSCSPISGHRSVSWYQQTPGQGLQFLFEYFSETQRNKGNFPGRFSGRQFSNSRSEMNVSTLELGDSALYLCASSLGSFSTNEKLFFGSGTQLSVL.

This clonotype was recorded many times. This chain uses TRBV7-2 with TRBJ1-5; D is perhaps TRBD1 (5 bases). This CDR3 comprises 14 residues. V lost 3 bases and J 4 bases, leaving 10 bases between the germline ends. CDR1 and CDR2 from the germline V gene are SGHTA and FQGNSA. As DNA, the CDR3 is TGTGCCAGCAGCTTCTGGGGACGTAATCAGCCCCAGCATTTT. It yields the protein CASSFWGRNQPQHF.

In this sample, this clonotype turned up many times. One end of the junction is discordant with germline, which a read error may explain. The rearrangement joins TRBV2 to TRBJ2-1, with D unclear. The germline CDR1 and CDR2 sequences are SNHLY and FYNNEI. There are 11 residues in the CDR3. The CDR3 loop reads CASSEGYEQFF. For the CDR3, the DNA is TGTGCCAGCAGCGAAGGTTATGAGCAGTTCTTC.

This clonotype came up a few times. The V call is TRBV3-1, the J call TRBJ1-2; weak D call: TRBD1 (5 bases). The CDR3 is 16 residues long. Germline CDR1 reads LGHDT; CDR2 reads YNNKEL (reference sequence). V lost 1 base and J lost 0, with 12 bases in between. The CDR3: CASSQALGVANYGYTF. The CDR3 DNA is TGTGCCAGCAGCCAAGCTTTGGGGGTTGCTAACTATGGCTACACCTTC.

The chain links TRBV4-1 to TRBJ2-5, with 9 positions matching TRBD2. Germline values: CDR1 MGHRA, CDR2 YSYEKL. Trimming at V came to 4 bases and at J to 4 bases, leaving 7 bases not matched to a gene. The CDR3 extends over 15 amino acids. CDR3 in amino acids: CASSPGTSLGETQYF. In nucleotides, the CDR3 is TGCGCCAGCAGCCCCGGGACTAGCCTTGGAGAGACCCAGTACTTC.